These 26 T cell receptor beta chains were all obtained from the same sample, sequenced in a study of shared clonotypes between healthy human individuals. The protocol was immunoSEQ multiplex PCR, while the TCRdb copy is restricted to in-frame clones and leaves out a portion. The sample has about 2.4 million clones, approximately 93% seen once; the top ten hold roughly 0.39%. The specimen was naive CD4+ T cells from PBMCs. Subset defined: CD45RA+ positively selected. Every receptor here comes from a man aged 18 to 30 in good health. Some clones in this sample may be carry-over from other donors' samples.

Here the CDR3 DNA reads TGTGCCAGCTCACAATTGGCCAGTCGCACAGATACGCAGTATTTT. Protein: CASSQLASRTDTQYF. J is TRBJ2-3 and V is TRBV18; D is ambiguous. This CDR3 has 15 amino acids. CDR1 KGHSH and CDR2 LQKENI come from the germline V gene. Trimming took 4 bases from V and 1 from J, leaving 12 bases between them. Full variable domain (rest looked up from reference TRBV18 and TRBJ2-3): NAGVMQNPRHLVRRRGQEARLRCSPMKGHSHVYWYRQLPEEGLKFMVYLQKENIIDESGMPKERFSAEFPKEGPSILRIQQVVRGDSAAYFCASSQLASRTDTQYFGPGTRLTVL.

This chain connects TRBV5-4 to TRBJ2-7; 10 positions match TRBD1. CDR1 and CDR2 from the germline V gene are SGHNT and YYREEE (reference sequence). The ends lost 3 bases at V and 3 bases at J; junction bases unmatched: 9. The CDR3 extends over 16 amino acids. Here the CDR3 reads CASSWLRDRGLYEQYF. The CDR3 region has the DNA TGTGCCAGCAGCTGGCTCCGGGACAGGGGTCTCTACGAGCAGTACTTC.

In its sample, this clone was seen once. The rearrangement links TRBV28 to TRBJ2-7; weak D call: TRBD1 (5 bases). This CDR3 is 16 amino acids long. Germline CDR1 reads MDHEN; CDR2 reads SYDVKM. V was shortened by 3 bases and J by 2 bases, with 17 bases between the two germline ends. Written as DNA, the CDR3 is TGTGCCAGCAGTTTCCTCAGGGTGGGAATGCCCTACGAGCAGTACTTC. It encodes CASSFLRVGMPYEQYF.

V usage is TRBV28 and J usage is TRBJ2-2, with TRBD1 as a possible D gene (5 bases). The V end lost 4 bases, the J end lost 2 bases, and 14 bases lay between the germline ends. Germline CDR1 is MDHEN and CDR2 is SYDVKM. The CDR3 consists of 16 residues. The CDR3 is CASSWVRGANTGELFF. In DNA form, the CDR3 reads TGTGCCAGCAGTTGGGTAAGGGGCGCAAACACCGGGGAGCTGTTTTTT.

This chain uses TRBV2 with TRBJ2-7; 9 bases align to TRBD2. CDR1 is SNHLY and CDR2 is FYNNEI in the germline V gene. Trimming cost V 6 bases and J 0 bases; bases outside gene matches: 3. The CDR3 consists of 14 residues. The CDR3 loop reads CASRSGRSSYEQYF. CDR3 nucleotide sequence: TGTGCCAGCAGGAGCGGGAGGAGCTCCTACGAGCAGTACTTC.

The genes are TRBV5-1 and TRBJ2-6; D is unclear. With 0 bases removed from V and 1 base from J, the gap between germline ends came to 8 bases. The CDR3 totals 16 residues. Germline CDR1 reads SGHRS; CDR2 reads YFSETQ. CDR3 sequence (DNA): TGCGCCAGCAGCTTGGCCTTCGGGTCTGGGGCCAACGTCCTGACTTTC. Its translation is CASSLAFGSGANVLTF.

The J gene is TRBJ1-1, the V gene TRBV12-5; possible D gene TRBD1, 5 bases. CDR1 is LGHNT, CDR2 FRNRAP, per germline. V gave up 4 bases and J gave up 2 bases, with 11 bases separating them. CDR3 length: 14 amino acids. CDR3 loop: CASGSRDPNTEAFF. The DNA of the CDR3 is TGTGCTAGTGGTTCGAGGGACCCAAACACTGAAGCTTTCTTT.

The rearrangement uses TRBV4-3 and TRBJ2-3, with a tentative D call TRBD2 (5 bases). CDR1 and CDR2 (germline): LGHNA, YSLEER. Trimming stripped 4 bases from V and 6 bases from J, with 11 bases between. The length of the CDR3 is 13 residues. The CDR3 DNA follows: TGCGCCAGCAGCCGGCGGACTGACGATACGCAGTATTTT. Amino acids: CASSRRTDDTQYF.

The chain links TRBV16 to TRBJ1-1; possibly TRBD1 for D (6 bases). Per the germline V gene, CDR1 is KGHSY and CDR2 is FQNENV. The CDR3 sequence is 13 residues long. Trimming removed 3 bases at V and 7 bases at J, with 12 bases between. The CDR3 coding sequence is TGTGCCAGCAGCCACAACCGGGACAATGAAGCTTTCTTT. It encodes CASSHNRDNEAFF.

Remarks on this clone: The sample holds other DNA sequences that translate to the same CDR3. V is TRBV28 and J is TRBJ1-2; D is possibly TRBD1 (5 bases). Germline assignment: CDR1 MDHEN and CDR2 SYDVKM. The CDR3 runs 12 residues. The ends were cut back, 6 bases at V and 4 bases at J, with 9 bases in the middle. CDR3 sequence reads: CASRGGGYGYTF. The DNA of the CDR3 is TGTGCCAGCAGGGGGGGTGGCTATGGCTACACCTTC.

The J gene is TRBJ1-5, the V gene TRBV7-2, with 8 bases lining up with TRBD1. The CDR3 totals 19 residues. Germline V gene lookup returns CDR1 SGHTA and CDR2 FQGNSA. V shed 1 base and J 4 bases; nucleotides not matched to a gene: 15. CDR3 sequence reads: CASSLEGVDRAFRNQPQHF. CDR3 bases: TGTGCCAGCAGCTTAGAAGGGGTGGACAGGGCCTTCCGGAATCAGCCCCAGCATTTT.

The CDR3 spells CASSLALGQGSNIQYF. CDR3 nucleotides: TGTGCCAGCAGCTTAGCGCTTGGACAGGGGTCCAACATTCAGTACTTC. The genes are TRBV7-2 and TRBJ2-4; 9 positions agree with TRBD1. This CDR3 region has 16 residues. With 0 bases clipped from V and 7 bases from J, the junction kept 7 bases outside the gene matches. Looked up from germline, CDR1 is SGHTA and CDR2 is FQGNSA.

The rearrangement uses TRBV5-1 and TRBJ2-2, with TRBD2 identical over 13 bases. The CDR3 has 15 residues. V was clipped by 4 bases and J by 6 bases; unmatched bases: 3. Germline V lookup: CDR1 SGHRS, CDR2 YFSETQ. The CDR3 spells CASSAGLAGAGELFF. CDR3 bases: TGCGCCAGCAGCGCCGGACTAGCGGGAGCCGGGGAGCTGTTTTTT.

V is TRBV6-6 and J is TRBJ2-7; 9 nucleotides align to TRBD1. J was trimmed by 2 bases and V by 2 bases; bases with no gene match: 1. CDR3 size: 14 residues. Germline V gene sequence: CDR1 MNHNY, CDR2 SVGAGI (reference sequence). DNA for the CDR3: TGTGCCAGCAGTTACGACAGGGGGGCCTACGAGCAGTACTTC. The encoded protein is CASSYDRGAYEQYF.

V and J are TRBV5-1 and TRBJ2-5, with a weak D call TRBD2 (7 bases). The better agreement between TRBJ2-7 and the DNA end casts doubt on the J call. Germline V gene lookup returns CDR1 SGHRS and CDR2 YFSETQ. The CDR3 runs 14 residues. CDR3 DNA: TGCGCCAGCGGCGGGGGCGGGAGTACCTACGAGCAGTACTTC. Translation: CASGGGGSTYEQYF.

Comment on this clone: Other DNA sequences of this sample code for an identical CDR3. V gene TRBV6-5 combines with J gene TRBJ2-3, with 9 bases lining up with TRBD2. Trimming took 2 bases from V and 0 from J; bases not matched to a gene: 0. The CDR3 spans 15 residues. The germline gives CDR1 MNHEY, CDR2 SVGAGI. CDR3 nucleotides: TGTGCCAGCAGTTACGCGGGAGGGAGCACAGATACGCAGTATTTT. This gives the protein CASSYAGGSTDTQYF.

The genes are TRBV5-1 and TRBJ2-2, with D perhaps TRBD1 (6 bases). Per the germline V gene, CDR1 is SGHRS and CDR2 is YFSETQ. V was pared by 4 bases and J by 3 bases, with 13 bases between. The CDR3 is 15 amino acids. CDR3 loop: CASSPGRGDTGELFF. The CDR3 DNA sequence: TGCGCCAGCAGCCCGGGCAGGGGCGACACCGGGGAGCTGTTTTTT.

This chain links TRBV5-1 with TRBJ2-7; 7 bases match TRBD1. Unmatched junction bases numbered 19, after V lost 4 bases and J lost 0 bases. The CDR3 loop spans 19 amino acids. Germline assignment: CDR1 SGHRS and CDR2 YFSETQ. CDR3 region: CASSRPPGQSGPSSYEQYF. CDR3 coding DNA: TGCGCCAGCAGCCGACCTCCGGGACAGTCGGGCCCCAGCTCCTACGAGCAGTACTTC.

The chain carries TRBV27 and TRBJ1-2, with D hard to call. Per the germline V gene, CDR1 is MNHEY and CDR2 is SMNVEV (reference sequence). The CDR3 has 12 residues. Trimming left V 5 bases short and J 2 bases short, with 6 bases between. The DNA for the CDR3 is TGTGCCAGCAGTCGGAACAACTATGGCTACACCTTC. This encodes CASSRNNYGYTF.

The chain carries TRBV11-2 and TRBJ2-5; TRBD1 is a possible D gene (6 bases). Germline values: CDR1 SGHAT, CDR2 FQNNGV. Trimming shortened V by 3 bases and J by 3 bases, and 14 bases separated the two germline ends. The CDR3 is 15 residues long. The CDR3: CASSFGRGIEETQYF. In nucleotides, the CDR3 is TGTGCCAGCAGCTTCGGCAGGGGTATAGAAGAGACCCAGTACTTC.

Worth noting for this clone: The sample has other DNA sequences that encode this CDR3 too. J is TRBJ2-3 and V is TRBV18, with D perhaps matching TRBD1 (6 bases). Trimming pared 3 bases from V and 2 bases from J, leaving 9 bases between. This CDR3 has 14 residues. Germline loops: CDR1 KGHSH, CDR2 LQKENI. CDR3 protein: CASSPDRNTDTQYF. CDR3 sequence (DNA): TGTGCCAGCTCACCGGACAGAAACACAGATACGCAGTATTTT.

V is TRBV7-9 and J is TRBJ1-2; no definite D call. The V and J ends lost 1 base and 4 bases respectively, with 19 bases between them. Germline CDR1 is SEHNR and CDR2 is FQNEAQ (reference sequence). This CDR3 spans 17 amino acids. CDR3 protein: CASSLEVSDPRGYGYTF. The CDR3 coding sequence is TGTGCCAGCAGCTTAGAGGTGTCGGACCCCCGGGGCTATGGCTACACCTTC.

This chain links TRBV6-5 with TRBJ2-1; 7 bases agree with TRBD2. There are 15 residues in the CDR3. Unmatched junction bases numbered 6, after V lost 7 bases and J lost 0 bases. Germline lookup yields CDR1 MNHEY and CDR2 SVGAGI. The CDR3 reads CASTPLASSYNEQFF. The CDR3 coding sequence is TGTGCCAGCACCCCACTAGCGAGCTCCTACAATGAGCAGTTCTTC.

This clone has a handful of counts. The chain uses TRBV4-1 and TRBJ1-1, with D possibly matching TRBD1 (5 bases). CDR1 is MGHRA, CDR2 YSYEKL, per germline. The CDR3 is 12 residues long. V was shortened by 6 bases and J by 9 bases, with 14 bases between the two germline ends. The CDR3 nucleotides read TGCGCCAGCAGATCCGGGGCAGGGCAAGCTTTCTTT. As protein: CASRSGAGQAFF.

The CDR3 spells CASSFKSRGRGTGELFF. CDR3 DNA sequence: TGTGCCAGCAGTTTCAAGAGTCGGGGGAGGGGCACCGGGGAGCTGTTTTTT. This rearrangement joins TRBV28 to TRBJ2-2; 7 bases agree with TRBD2. Germline assignment: CDR1 MDHEN and CDR2 SYDVKM. The CDR3 spans 17 residues. After removal of 3 bases from V and 4 bases from J, the junction contained 11 bases not matched to a gene.

The V call is TRBV4-1, the J call TRBJ2-3; possible D gene TRBD2, 5 bases. V lost 8 bases to trimming and J lost 4 bases, with 16 bases between them. The CDR3 has 14 residues. The V gene's germline CDR1 is MGHRA and CDR2 YSYEKL. This CDR3 is CASGLGEYSDTQYF. The DNA of the CDR3 is TGCGCCAGCGGTCTGGGAGAGTATTCAGATACGCAGTATTTT.